Each of the 31 T cell receptor beta chains below was sequenced from the same sample in a study of T cell responses to AZD1222 COVID-19 vaccine. Profiled with immunoSEQ multiplex PCR; TCRdb holds only in-frame clones, not every one. The sample lists 140,000 to 150,000 clones, around four fifths occurring once. The source was peripheral blood, collected on day 0 of MenACWY control vaccination. These receptor sequences come from an adult in good health.

This clone has just one count. The J gene is TRBJ2-7, the V gene TRBV13; TRBD1 might be the D (5 bases). Germline V gene lookup returns CDR1 PRHDT and CDR2 FYEKMQ (reference sequence). With 2 bases removed from V and 2 bases from J, the gap between germline ends came to 13 bases. The CDR3 is made up of 15 amino acids. The DNA of the CDR3 is TGTGCCAGCAGCTTAAACCAGGGAAGGACCTACGAGCAGTACTTC. Amino acids: CASSLNQGRTYEQYF.

CDR3 nucleotide sequence: TGCGCCAGCAGCTCGGAGGGGGGTTATGAGCAGTTCTTC. Translating it yields CASSSEGGYEQFF. The V call is TRBV5-1, the J call TRBJ2-1; D may match TRBD1 or TRBD2 (6 bases each). Between the trimmed V and J ends, which lost 3 bases and 8 bases, there was a span of 12 bases. Germline CDR1 SGHRS, CDR2 YFSETQ. This CDR3 has 13 residues.

V gene TRBV2 combines with J gene TRBJ1-5; 7 bases are shared with TRBD1. The CDR3 runs to 14 residues. The junction had 10 bases not matched to a gene; V was cut back by 8 bases and J by 6 bases. Germline V gene sequence: CDR1 SNHLY, CDR2 FYNNEI. CDR3 in amino acids: CASGPDRASQPQHF. CDR3 DNA sequence: TGTGCCAGCGGACCCGACAGGGCTAGTCAGCCCCAGCATTTT.

The chain employs TRBV3-1 (or the pseudogene TRBV3-2) and TRBJ1-1, with no clear D. V lost 8 bases and J lost 5, with 12 bases in between. This CDR3 comprises 12 residues. The V gene's germline CDR1 is LGHDT and CDR2 YNNKEL (reference sequence). CDR3 DNA: TGTGCCAGCGGAAGAAAAGGAACTGAAGCTTTCTTT. This codes for CASGRKGTEAFF.

The chain couples TRBV7-9 to TRBJ2-3, with 12 bases matching TRBD1. Germline V gene data show CDR1 as SEHNR and CDR2 as FQNEAQ (reference sequence). CDR3 length equals 12 residues. The V segment lost 5 bases and the J segment 14 bases; nucleotides outside the gene matches: 5. The CDR3 sequence: CASSPGQGARYF. The CDR3 coding sequence is TGTGCCAGCAGCCCGGGACAGGGGGCTAGGTATTTT.

This clone was seen more than once but under ten times. Other DNA sequences in this specimen translate into the identical CDR3. The V call is TRBV5-1, the J call TRBJ2-2; 7 nucleotides match TRBD1. The CDR3 contains 15 residues. Germline V gene lookup returns CDR1 SGHRS and CDR2 YFSETQ. The V and J ends lost 4 bases and 4 bases, in that order; junction bases with no gene match: 7. The CDR3 region has the DNA TGCGCCAGCAGCCCGACAGGGCTTGGCACCGGGGAGCTGTTTTTT. This sequence encodes CASSPTGLGTGELFF.

V and J are TRBV6-5 and TRBJ1-1, with TRBD1 matching 7 bases. In germline, CDR1 is MNHEY, CDR2 SVGAGI. This CDR3 region has 14 residues. J gave up 6 bases and V 5 bases, and 9 bases lay outside the gene matches. The CDR3 protein is CASSPSDRQAEAFF. The CDR3 DNA follows: TGTGCCAGCAGTCCCTCGGACAGGCAGGCTGAAGCTTTCTTT.

This clone was seen a few times. This chain joins TRBV5-1 and TRBJ2-7, with TRBD1 matching over 10 bases. Trimming at V came to 2 bases and at J to 5 bases, leaving 10 bases not matched to a gene. Looked up from germline, CDR1 is SGHRS and CDR2 is YFSETQ. The CDR3 runs 16 residues. The CDR3 loop reads CASSFKPGQGYHEQYF. The CDR3 nucleotides are TGCGCCAGCAGCTTTAAGCCGGGACAGGGGTACCACGAGCAGTACTTC.

The CDR3, as DNA: TGCAGTGTTAGGGGGGGCACTGAAGCTTTCTTT. Translating it yields CSVRGGTEAFF. V gene TRBV20-1 combines with J gene TRBJ1-1; D possibly corresponds to TRBD1 (6 bases). This CDR3 region has 11 residues. The V and J ends lost 7 bases and 4 bases respectively, with 10 bases between them. Germline CDR1 and CDR2: DFQATT and SNEGSKA (reference sequence).

This chain connects TRBV3-1 (or the pseudogene TRBV3-2) to TRBJ2-3; D not certain. The CDR3 covers 13 residues. V was pared by 4 bases and J by 2 bases, with 7 bases between. Germline V CDR1 and CDR2: LGHDT, YNNKEL (reference sequence). CDR3 protein: CASSRASTDTQYF. The CDR3 DNA reads as TGTGCCAGCAGCCGAGCTTCCACAGATACGCAGTATTTT.

J is TRBJ2-1 and V is TRBV5-1; 13 bases line up with TRBD2. This CDR3 is 21 amino acids long. CDR1 and CDR2 from the germline V gene are SGHRS and YFSETQ. Trimming cost V 0 bases and J 0 bases; bases outside gene matches: 12. Written as DNA, the CDR3 is TGCGCCAGCAGCTTGGTGGAGCGGACTAGCGGGGGTCCGAGCTCCTACAATGAGCAGTTCTTC. It yields the protein CASSLVERTSGGPSSYNEQFF.

This clone was seen only a few times. The rearrangement joins TRBV11-3 to TRBJ2-7, with a possible D match to TRBD2 (6 bases). CDR3 length: 14 residues. Germline CDR1 and CDR2: SGHNT and YENEEA. With 4 bases removed from V and 3 bases from J, the gap between germline ends came to 13 bases. CDR3 DNA: TGTGCCAGCAGCTCCGCGGGGCCCGACTACGAGCAGTACGTC. It yields the protein CASSSAGPDYEQYV.

V is TRBV2 and J is TRBJ1-2; D gene ambiguous. The V end was cut by 1 base, the J end by 5 bases, with 14 bases between. The CDR3 is 15 amino acids. Looked up from germline, CDR1 is SNHLY and CDR2 is FYNNEI. The CDR3 region is CASSEGPPGEYGYTF. CDR3 DNA: TGTGCCAGCAGTGAAGGACCCCCGGGAGAGTATGGCTACACCTTC.

The chain couples TRBV6-5 to TRBJ1-2; D remains ambiguous. Germline V gene lookup returns CDR1 MNHEY and CDR2 SVGAGI. The length of the CDR3 is 15 residues. Trimming took 2 bases from V and 8 from J, leaving 18 bases between them. The CDR3 DNA is TGTGCCAGCAGTTACAATCGGAAAAGATCTCGAGGCTACACCTTC. This codes for CASSYNRKRSRGYTF.

Note on this clone: Its ends do not fully match the called genes, so a read error is possible. The chain links TRBV5-5 to TRBJ1-6; 11 bases are shared with TRBD1. Germline CDR1 SGHKS, CDR2 YYEKEE (reference sequence). The CDR3 runs to 13 residues. The CDR3 loop is CASSRSGQGVPLF. CDR3 nucleotide sequence: TGTGCCAGCAGCCGGTCGGGACAGGGGGTTCCCCTCTTT.

This clone appeared a single time. The chain has TRBV7-6 and TRBJ1-4, with a tentative D call TRBD1 (5 bases). Trimming removed 5 bases from V and 4 bases from J, with 20 bases in between. Germline-derived CDR1 and CDR2 are SGHVS and FNYEAQ. The CDR3 spans 17 residues. The CDR3 bases are TGTGCCAGCAGCCTAGGGCAGGGACGATCCCTTAATGAAAAACTGTTTTTT. As protein: CASSLGQGRSLNEKLFF. Drawing the rest from reference TRBV7-6 and TRBJ1-4, the complete variable domain is GAGVSQSPRYKVTKRGQDVALRCDPISGHVSLYWYRQALGQGPEFLTYFNYEAQQDKSGLPNDRFSAERPEGSISTLTIQRTEQRDSAMYRCASSLGQGRSLNEKLFFGSGTQLSVL.

CDR3 sequence: CASSLEVRGVGSPLHF. CDR3 nucleotide sequence: TGTGCCAGCAGCTTAGAGGTCCGGGGGGTGGGCTCACCCCTCCACTTT. This sequence joins TRBV7-2 and TRBJ1-6; TRBD1 might be the D (5 bases). The CDR3 spans 16 residues. Germline values: CDR1 SGHTA, CDR2 FQGNSA. V dropped 1 base and J dropped 10 bases, with 17 bases sitting between them.

The DNA of the CDR3 is TGTGCCAGCACCGCGGGGACAGTTAACACCATATATTTT. It encodes CASTAGTVNTIYF. This rearrangement joins TRBV6-5 to TRBJ1-3; 7 nucleotides align to TRBD1. The CDR3 runs 13 residues. CDR1 and CDR2 from the germline V gene are MNHEY and SVGAGI. The V gene end was trimmed by 7 bases and the J gene end by 7 bases; junction bases not matched to a gene: 7.

This clone appeared once. This chain links TRBV11-1 with TRBJ2-1; D is undetermined. Germline CDR1 is SGHAT and CDR2 is FQDESV (reference sequence). V lost 1 base and J 6 bases, leaving 4 bases between the germline ends. The CDR3 consists of 12 residues. In nucleotides, the CDR3 is TGTGCCAGCAGCTTAGGAACCAATGAGCAGTTCTTC. Translation: CASSLGTNEQFF.

The chain recombines TRBV14 with TRBJ2-3, with D unclear. The V end lost 0 bases, the J end lost 9 bases, and 10 bases lay between the germline ends. Germline V gene data show CDR1 as SGHDN and CDR2 as FVKESK. This CDR3 comprises 13 residues. Here the CDR3 reads CASSQEGSYTQYF. CDR3 DNA sequence: TGTGCCAGCAGCCAAGAGGGCAGTTACACGCAGTATTTT. Supplemented by reference TRBV14 and TRBJ2-3, the full variable domain reads EAGVTQFPSHSVIEKGQTVTLRCDPISGHDNLYWYRRVMGKEIKFLLHFVKESKQDESGMPNNRFLAERTGGTYSTLKVQPAELEDSGVYFCASSQEGSYTQYFGPGTRLTVL.

This clone was counted once. The chain carries TRBV7-7 and TRBJ1-4; no definite D call. Looked up from germline, CDR1 is SSHAT and CDR2 is FNYEAQ (reference sequence). Trimming took off 5 bases at V and 5 bases at J, with 9 bases between the two ends. CDR3 size: 13 residues. The CDR3 region has the DNA TGTGCCAGCAGCCCCGACACCAATGAAAAACTGTTTTTT. This sequence encodes CASSPDTNEKLFF.

The J gene is TRBJ1-2, the V gene TRBV3-1 (or the pseudogene TRBV3-2), with D perhaps matching TRBD1 (6 bases). This CDR3 has 14 residues. The V and J ends lost 1 base and 6 bases respectively, with 12 bases between them. Germline CDR1 reads LGHDT; CDR2 reads YNNKEL (reference sequence). Here the CDR3 reads CASSQVVAGDGYTF. DNA of the CDR3: TGTGCCAGCAGCCAAGTCGTAGCAGGGGATGGCTACACCTTC.

This clone was seen just once. The chain uses TRBV19 and TRBJ1-2, with D possibly being TRBD1 (6 bases). This CDR3 is built from 14 residues. The V end was cut by 5 bases, the J end by 0 bases, with 10 bases between. Germline CDR1 and CDR2: LNHDA and SQIVND (reference sequence). CDR3 coding DNA: TGTGCCAGTAGTCTCAGGACAGCTAACTATGGCTACACCTTC. Translated, it gives CASSLRTANYGYTF.

This clone was seen a single time. The chain carries TRBV7-8 and TRBJ2-2; D is unresolved. V was trimmed by 0 bases and J by 1 base, leaving 12 bases between them. The CDR3 contains 17 residues. Germline V gene sequence: CDR1 SGHVS, CDR2 FQNEAQ. The CDR3, as DNA: TGTGCCAGCAGCTTAGCTGGGATTACTATGAACACCGGGGAGCTGTTTTTT. It translates to CASSLAGITMNTGELFF.

J is TRBJ1-4 and V is TRBV7-9; TRBD1 aligns across 8 bases. Germline V CDR1 and CDR2: SEHNR, FQNEAQ (reference sequence). This CDR3 is 15 amino acids long. J was trimmed by 8 bases and V by 3 bases; bases with no gene match: 8. The chain's CDR3 is CASSLSSGQVEKLFF. The CDR3 DNA reads TGTGCCAGCAGCTTGTCATCGGGACAGGTCGAAAAACTGTTTTTT.

The chain has TRBV6-6 and TRBJ2-5; D gene uncertain. V was cut by 6 bases and J by 0 bases, with 5 bases left in between. CDR1 and CDR2 (germline): MNHNY, SVGAGI (reference sequence). This CDR3 comprises 12 residues. CDR3 region: CASSSYQETQYF. In nucleotides, the CDR3 is TGTGCCAGCAGCTCGTACCAAGAGACCCAGTACTTC.

In this sample, this clone turned up once. V is TRBV27 and J is TRBJ1-3; D is possibly TRBD1 (6 bases). Trimming shortened V by 5 bases and J by 1 base, and 12 bases separated the two germline ends. The CDR3 length is 15 residues. The germline CDR1 and CDR2 sequences are MNHEY and SMNVEV (reference sequence). CDR3 loop: CASSTTGQSGNTIYF. In DNA, the CDR3 is TGTGCCAGCAGTACCACAGGACAGTCTGGAAACACCATATATTTT.

The chain recombines TRBV9 with TRBJ1-1; a weak D match, TRBD1 (5 bases). Germline CDR1 reads SGDLS; CDR2 reads YYNGEE. V was clipped by 3 bases and J by 0 bases, with 9 bases between them. The CDR3 covers 14 residues. In DNA form, the CDR3 reads TGTGCCAGCAGCGCTGGACACCTGAACACTGAAGCTTTCTTT. Residues: CASSAGHLNTEAFF.

This chain joins TRBV27 and TRBJ1-1, with 9 bases lining up with TRBD1. Germline CDR1 MNHEY, CDR2 SMNVEV (reference sequence). This CDR3 has 17 residues. Trimming removed 4 bases from V and 1 base from J; junction bases left unmatched: 10. CDR3 protein: CASSSGTGRIGNTEAFF. CDR3 DNA: TGTGCCAGCAGTTCTGGGACAGGGCGGATTGGGAACACTGAAGCTTTCTTT.

This clone has just a few counts. The V gene is TRBV7-8, the J gene TRBJ2-3, with TRBD1 matching over 8 bases. The CDR3 is made up of 19 amino acids. In germline, CDR1 is SGHVS, CDR2 FQNEAQ. J was trimmed by 5 bases and V by 6 bases; bases with no gene match: 22. CDR3 coding DNA: TGTGCCAGCAGTGAGTACAGGGTGACAGGGGCTGTGACAAGAGATACGCAGTATTTT. Protein: CASSEYRVTGAVTRDTQYF.

The rearrangement links TRBV6-5 to TRBJ2-7, with 8 bases identical to TRBD1. Germline V gives CDR1 MNHEY, CDR2 SVGAGI. V shed 7 bases, J shed 7 bases, and the junction held 9 bases outside the gene matches. This CDR3 has 13 amino acids. The CDR3 reads CASNLDRVAEQYV. The CDR3 region has the DNA TGTGCCAGCAACCTGGACAGGGTGGCGGAGCAGTACGTC.